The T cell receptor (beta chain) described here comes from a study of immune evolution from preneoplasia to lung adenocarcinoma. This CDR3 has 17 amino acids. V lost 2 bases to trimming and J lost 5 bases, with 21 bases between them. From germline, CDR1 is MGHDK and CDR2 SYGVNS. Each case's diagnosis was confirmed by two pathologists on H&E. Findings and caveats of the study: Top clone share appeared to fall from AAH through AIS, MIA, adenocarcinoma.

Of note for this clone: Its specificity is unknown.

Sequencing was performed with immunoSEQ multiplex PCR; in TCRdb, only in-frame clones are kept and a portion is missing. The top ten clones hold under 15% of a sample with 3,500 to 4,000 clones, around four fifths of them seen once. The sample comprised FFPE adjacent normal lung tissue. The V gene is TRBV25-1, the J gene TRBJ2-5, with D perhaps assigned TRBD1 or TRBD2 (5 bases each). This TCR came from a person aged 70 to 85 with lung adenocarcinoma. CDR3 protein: CASSELPGERGWETQYF. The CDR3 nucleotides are TGTGCCAGCAGTGAACTCCCCGGTGAGAGGGGCTGGGAGACCCAGTACTTC.